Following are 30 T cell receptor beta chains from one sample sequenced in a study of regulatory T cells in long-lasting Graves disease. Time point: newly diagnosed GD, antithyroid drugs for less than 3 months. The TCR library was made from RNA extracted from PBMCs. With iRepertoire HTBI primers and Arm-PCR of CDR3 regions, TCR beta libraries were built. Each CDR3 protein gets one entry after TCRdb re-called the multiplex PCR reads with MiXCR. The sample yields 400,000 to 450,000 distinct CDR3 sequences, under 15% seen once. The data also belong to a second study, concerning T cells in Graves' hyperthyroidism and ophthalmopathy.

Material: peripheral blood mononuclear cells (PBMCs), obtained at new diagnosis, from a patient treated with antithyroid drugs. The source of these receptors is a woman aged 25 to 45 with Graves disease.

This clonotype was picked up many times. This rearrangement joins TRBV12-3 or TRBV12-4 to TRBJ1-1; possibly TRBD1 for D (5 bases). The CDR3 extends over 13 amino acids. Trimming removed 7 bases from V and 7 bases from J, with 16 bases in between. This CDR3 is CASNTRDRLEAFF. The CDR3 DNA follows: TGTGCCAGCAATACCCGGGACCGACTTGAAGCTTTCTTT.

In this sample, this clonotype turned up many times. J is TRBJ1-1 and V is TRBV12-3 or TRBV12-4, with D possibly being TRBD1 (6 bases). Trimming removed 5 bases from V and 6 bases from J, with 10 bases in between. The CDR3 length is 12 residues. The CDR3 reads CASSHNRAEAFF. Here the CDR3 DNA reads TGTGCCAGCAGTCATAACAGGGCTGAAGCTTTCTTT.

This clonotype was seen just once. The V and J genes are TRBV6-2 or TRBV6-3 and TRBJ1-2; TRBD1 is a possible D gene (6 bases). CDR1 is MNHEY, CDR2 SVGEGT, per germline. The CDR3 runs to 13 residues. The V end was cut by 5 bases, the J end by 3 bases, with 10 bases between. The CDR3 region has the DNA TGTGCCAGCAGTCTCGGACAGTACTATGGCTACACCTTC. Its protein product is CASSLGQYYGYTF.

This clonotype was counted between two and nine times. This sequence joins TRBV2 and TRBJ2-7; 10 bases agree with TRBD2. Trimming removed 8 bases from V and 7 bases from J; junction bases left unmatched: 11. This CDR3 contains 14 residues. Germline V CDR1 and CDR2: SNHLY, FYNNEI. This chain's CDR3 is CASSQGLAGVEQYF. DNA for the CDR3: TGTGCCAGCTCTCAGGGGCTAGCGGGAGTGGAGCAGTACTTC.

The CDR3 spells CASSERLSEQFF. The CDR3 nucleotides read TGTGCCAGCAGTGAAAGGCTCTCGGAGCAGTTCTTC. This chain connects TRBV6-1 to TRBJ2-1; D is ambiguous. The CDR3 consists of 12 residues. The ends were cut back, 2 bases at V and 10 bases at J, with 9 bases in the middle. CDR1 is MNHNS, CDR2 SASEGT, per germline.

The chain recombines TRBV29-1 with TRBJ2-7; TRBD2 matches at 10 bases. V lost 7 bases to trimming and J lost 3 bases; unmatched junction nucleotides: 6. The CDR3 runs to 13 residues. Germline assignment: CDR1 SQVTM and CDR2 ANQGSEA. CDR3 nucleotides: TGCAGCGCCGGTCTAGCGGGAGTCTACGAGCAGTACTTC. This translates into CSAGLAGVYEQYF.

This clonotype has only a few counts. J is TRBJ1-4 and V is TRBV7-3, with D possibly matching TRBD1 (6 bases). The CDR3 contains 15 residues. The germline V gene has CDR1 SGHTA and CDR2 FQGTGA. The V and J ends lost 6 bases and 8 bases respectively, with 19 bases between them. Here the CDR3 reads CASSPGTSGEEKLFF. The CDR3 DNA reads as TGTGCCAGCAGTCCCGGGACATCGGGGGAGGAAAAACTGTTTTTT. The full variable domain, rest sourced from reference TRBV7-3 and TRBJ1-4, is GAGVSQTPSNKVTEKGKYVELRCDPISGHTALYWYRQSLGQGPEFLIYFQGTGAADDSGLPNDRFFAVRPEGSVSTLKIQRTERGDSAVYLCASSPGTSGEEKLFFGSGTQLSVL.

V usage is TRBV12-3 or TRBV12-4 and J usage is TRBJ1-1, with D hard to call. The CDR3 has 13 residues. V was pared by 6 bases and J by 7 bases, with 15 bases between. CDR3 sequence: CASRLTAGVEAFF. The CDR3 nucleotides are TGTGCCAGCAGACTGACCGCGGGCGTTGAAGCTTTCTTT.

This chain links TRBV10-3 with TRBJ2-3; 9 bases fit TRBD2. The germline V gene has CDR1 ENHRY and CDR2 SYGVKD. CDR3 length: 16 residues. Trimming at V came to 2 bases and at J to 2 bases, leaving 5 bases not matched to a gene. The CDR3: CAISEPPSGTTDTQYF. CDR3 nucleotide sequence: TGTGCCATCAGTGAGCCCCCTAGCGGGACCACAGATACGCAGTATTTT.

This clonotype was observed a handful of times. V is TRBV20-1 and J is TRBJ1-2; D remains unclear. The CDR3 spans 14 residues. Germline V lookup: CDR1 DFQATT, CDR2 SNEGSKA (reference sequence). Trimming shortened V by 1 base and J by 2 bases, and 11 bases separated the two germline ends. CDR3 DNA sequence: TGCAGTGCTAGAGGTGCGGGCTCAAACTATGGCTACACCTTC. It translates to CSARGAGSNYGYTF.

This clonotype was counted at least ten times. The CDR3 sequence: CASIRGTGTGVYSNQPQHF. Written as DNA, the CDR3 is TGTGCCAGCATCCGGGGGACCGGGACAGGAGTTTATAGCAATCAGCCCCAGCATTTT. The genes are TRBV12-3 or TRBV12-4 and TRBJ1-5; 8 bases line up with TRBD1. This CDR3 has 19 residues. Trimming removed 7 bases from V and 0 bases from J; junction bases left unmatched: 17.

The CDR3 reads CASSITGTSVGHEQFF. Here the CDR3 DNA reads TGTGCCAGCAGTATAACCGGGACTAGCGTGGGGCATGAGCAGTTCTTC. This chain joins TRBV6-2 or TRBV6-3 and TRBJ2-1; 10 bases fit TRBD2. The junction had 12 bases not matched to a gene; V was cut back by 5 bases and J by 8 bases. Germline CDR1 reads MNHEY; CDR2 reads SVGEGT. The CDR3 is 16 residues long.

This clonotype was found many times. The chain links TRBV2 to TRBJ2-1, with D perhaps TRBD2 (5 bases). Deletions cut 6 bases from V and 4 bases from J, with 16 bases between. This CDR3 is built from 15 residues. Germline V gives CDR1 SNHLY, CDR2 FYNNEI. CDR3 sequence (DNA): TGTGCCAGCAGGGAGGCCGAGAGTGTGTACAATGAGCAGTTCTTC. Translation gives CASREAESVYNEQFF.

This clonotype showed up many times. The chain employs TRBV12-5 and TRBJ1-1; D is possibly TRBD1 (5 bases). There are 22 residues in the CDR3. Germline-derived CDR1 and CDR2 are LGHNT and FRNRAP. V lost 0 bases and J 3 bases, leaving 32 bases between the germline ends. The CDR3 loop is CASGLVRSGQFTPSRVHTEAFF. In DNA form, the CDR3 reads TGTGCTAGTGGTTTGGTACGCTCAGGGCAGTTCACGCCGAGCCGGGTTCACACTGAAGCTTTCTTT. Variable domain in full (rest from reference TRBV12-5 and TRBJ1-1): DARVTQTPRHKVTEMGQEVTMRCQPILGHNTVFWYRQTMMQGLELLAYFRNRAPLDDSGMPKDRFSAEMPDATLATLKIQPSEPRDSAVYFCASGLVRSGQFTPSRVHTEAFFGQGTRLTVV.

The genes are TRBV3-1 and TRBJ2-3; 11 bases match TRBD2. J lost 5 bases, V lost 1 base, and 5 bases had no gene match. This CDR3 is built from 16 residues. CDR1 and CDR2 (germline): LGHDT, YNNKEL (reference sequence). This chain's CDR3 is CASSQGLAGIQDTQYF. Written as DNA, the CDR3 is TGTGCCAGCAGCCAAGGACTAGCGGGAATTCAAGATACGCAGTATTTT.

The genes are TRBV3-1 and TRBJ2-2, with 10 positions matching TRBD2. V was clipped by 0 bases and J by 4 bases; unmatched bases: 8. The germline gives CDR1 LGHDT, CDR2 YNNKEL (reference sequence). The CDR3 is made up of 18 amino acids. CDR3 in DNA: TGTGCCAGCAGCCAAGATGCGGCTAGCGGGGGATTCACCGGGGAGCTGTTTTTT. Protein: CASSQDAASGGFTGELFF.

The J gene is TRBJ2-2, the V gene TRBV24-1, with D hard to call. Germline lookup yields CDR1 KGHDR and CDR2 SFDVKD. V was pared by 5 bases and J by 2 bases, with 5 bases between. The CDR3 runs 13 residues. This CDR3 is CATSVPNTGELFF. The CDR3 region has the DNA TGTGCCACCAGTGTCCCAAACACCGGGGAGCTGTTTTTT.

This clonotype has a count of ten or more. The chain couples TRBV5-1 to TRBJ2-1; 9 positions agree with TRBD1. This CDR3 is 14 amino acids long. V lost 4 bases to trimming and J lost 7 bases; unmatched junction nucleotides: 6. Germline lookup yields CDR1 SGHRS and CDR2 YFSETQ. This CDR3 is CASSPTGGKNEQFF. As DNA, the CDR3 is TGCGCCAGCAGCCCAACAGGGGGCAAGAATGAGCAGTTCTTC.

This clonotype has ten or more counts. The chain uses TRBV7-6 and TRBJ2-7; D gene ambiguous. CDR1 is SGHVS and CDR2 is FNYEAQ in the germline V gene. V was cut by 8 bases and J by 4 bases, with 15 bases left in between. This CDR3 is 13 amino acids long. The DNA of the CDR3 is TGTGCCAGCTCACCACGTCCCCTATACGAGCAGTACTTC. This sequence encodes CASSPRPLYEQYF.

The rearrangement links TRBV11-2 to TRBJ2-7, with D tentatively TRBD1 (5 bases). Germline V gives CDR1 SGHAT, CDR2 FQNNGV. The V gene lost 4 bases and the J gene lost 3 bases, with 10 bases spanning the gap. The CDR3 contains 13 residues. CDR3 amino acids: CASSSDTFYEQYF. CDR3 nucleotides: TGTGCCAGCAGCTCGGACACCTTCTACGAGCAGTACTTC.

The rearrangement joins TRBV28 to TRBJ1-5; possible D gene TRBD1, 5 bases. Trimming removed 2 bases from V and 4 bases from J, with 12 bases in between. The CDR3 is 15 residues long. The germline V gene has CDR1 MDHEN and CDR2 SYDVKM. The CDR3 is CASSLRGTANQPQHF. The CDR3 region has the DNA TGTGCCAGCAGTTTACGCGGGACGGCGAATCAGCCCCAGCATTTT.

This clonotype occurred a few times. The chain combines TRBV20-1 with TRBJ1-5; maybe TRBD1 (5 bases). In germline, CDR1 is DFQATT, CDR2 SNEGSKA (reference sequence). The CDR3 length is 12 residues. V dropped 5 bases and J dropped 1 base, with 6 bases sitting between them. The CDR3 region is CSAGASNQPQHF. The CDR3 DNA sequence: TGCAGTGCTGGGGCCAGCAATCAGCCCCAGCATTTT.

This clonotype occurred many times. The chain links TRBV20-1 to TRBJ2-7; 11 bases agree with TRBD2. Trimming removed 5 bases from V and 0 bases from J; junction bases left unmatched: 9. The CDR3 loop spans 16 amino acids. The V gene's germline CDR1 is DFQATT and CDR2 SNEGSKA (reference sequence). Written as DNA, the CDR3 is TGCAGTGCTGGGCCAAGACTAGCGGGGAGCTCCTACGAGCAGTACTTC. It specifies CSAGPRLAGSSYEQYF.

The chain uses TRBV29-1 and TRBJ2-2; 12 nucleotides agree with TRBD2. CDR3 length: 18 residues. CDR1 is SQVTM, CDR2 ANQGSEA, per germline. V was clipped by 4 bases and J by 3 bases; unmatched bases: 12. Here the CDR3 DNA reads TGCAGCGTTGCCTCCGGGACTAGCGGGCTACGGGACACCGGGGAGCTGTTTTTT. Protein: CSVASGTSGLRDTGELFF.

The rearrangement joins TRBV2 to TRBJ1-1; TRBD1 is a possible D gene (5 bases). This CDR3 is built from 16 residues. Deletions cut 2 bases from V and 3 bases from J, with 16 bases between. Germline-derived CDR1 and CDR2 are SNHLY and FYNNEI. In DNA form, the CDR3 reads TGTGCCAGCAGTGAAACCCCCCCTGACAGATACACTGAAGCTTTCTTT. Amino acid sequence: CASSETPPDRYTEAFF.

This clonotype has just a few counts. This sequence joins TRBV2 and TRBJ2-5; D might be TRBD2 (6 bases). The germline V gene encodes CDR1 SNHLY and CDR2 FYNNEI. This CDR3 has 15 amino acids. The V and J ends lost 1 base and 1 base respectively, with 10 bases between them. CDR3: CASSEDLATQETQYF. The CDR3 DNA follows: TGTGCCAGCAGTGAAGACCTAGCGACCCAAGAGACCCAGTACTTC.

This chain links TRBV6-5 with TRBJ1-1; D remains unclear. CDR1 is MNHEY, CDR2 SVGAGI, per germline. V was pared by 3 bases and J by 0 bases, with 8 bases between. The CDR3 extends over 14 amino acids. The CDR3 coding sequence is TGTGCCAGCAGTTATGGAGCAATGAACACTGAAGCTTTCTTT. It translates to CASSYGAMNTEAFF.

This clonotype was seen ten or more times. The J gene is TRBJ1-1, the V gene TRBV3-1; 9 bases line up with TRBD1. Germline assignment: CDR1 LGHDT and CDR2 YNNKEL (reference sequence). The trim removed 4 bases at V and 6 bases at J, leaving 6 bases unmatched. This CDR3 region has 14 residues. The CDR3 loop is CASSPGQGVAEAFF. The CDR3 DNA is TGTGCCAGCAGCCCGGGACAGGGAGTCGCTGAAGCTTTCTTT.

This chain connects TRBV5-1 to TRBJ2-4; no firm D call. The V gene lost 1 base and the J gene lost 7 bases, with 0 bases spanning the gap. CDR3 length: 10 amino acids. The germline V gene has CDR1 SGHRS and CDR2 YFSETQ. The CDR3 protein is CASSLNIQYF. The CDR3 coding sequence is TGCGCCAGCAGCTTGAACATTCAGTACTTC.

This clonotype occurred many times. CDR3 region: CASSLRGGDRKDIQYF. As DNA, the CDR3 is TGTGCCAGCAGCTTAAGGGGGGGGGACAGGAAGGACATTCAGTACTTC. The V call is TRBV11-2, the J call TRBJ2-4; perhaps TRBD1 as D (8 bases). With 2 bases removed from V and 8 bases from J, the gap between germline ends came to 19 bases. Germline loops: CDR1 SGHAT, CDR2 FQNNGV. The CDR3 covers 16 residues.